This is a list of T cell receptor beta chains from one sample in a study of cytomegalovirus exposure and HLA in healthy donors. Assay: immunoSEQ multiplex PCR; the TCRdb copy retains only in-frame clones and omits some. Seen here are about 110,000 clones, 82% observed once, and the top ten hold under 3.5%. The sequenced material came from PBMCs. The receptors here all came from a young man in good health and CMV-seropositive. The CDR3 runs from the conserved cysteine through the conserved F or W. The D gene is left open where the match is weak.

TRBV5-1	TRBJ2-3	NA	CASSSGVSSTDTQYF
TRBV5-1	TRBJ2-5	NA	CAPRGDGVGETQYF
TRBV30	TRBJ2-7	NA	CAWSVWRQVLAYEQYF
TRBV5-4	TRBJ1-2	TRBD1	CASSWGQGVNGYTF
TRBV18	TRBJ1-1	NA	CASSPLTSTEAFF
TRBV7-8	TRBJ1-1	NA	CASSFTGLVGNEAFF
TRBV7-9	TRBJ1-5	NA	CSSSLGAEQPQHF
TRBV27	TRBJ1-4	NA	CASSLTALGRNEKLFF
TRBV30	TRBJ1-1	NA	CAWSASGVAFF
TRBV11-2	TRBJ1-2	NA	CASSDPGTLSGYTF
TRBV2	TRBJ1-1	NA	CASSELGATNTEAFF
TRBV2	TRBJ1-1	NA	CASSQRYPSTEAFF
TRBV5-4	TRBJ1-3	NA	CASSRGGSSGNTIYF
TRBV5-4	TRBJ2-3	TRBD2	CASSGGTSGGASLNTQYF
TRBV6-5	TRBJ1-5	NA	CASSQGGGNQPQHF
TRBV19	TRBJ1-2	NA	CASSTIRPQEGYTF
TRBV7-2	TRBJ1-2	NA	CASSGGGSGYGYTF
TRBV2	TRBJ2-5	TRBD2	CASSGTSGGAAETQYF
TRBV4-2	TRBJ2-1	TRBD2	CASSQAGGYLEQFF
TRBV10-1	TRBJ2-7	NA	CASRASGTSYEQYF
TRBV4-1	TRBJ2-1	TRBD2	CASRGLAGVAYNEQFF
TRBV9	TRBJ2-5	TRBD2	CASKGTNQETQYF
TRBV7-9	TRBJ1-2	TRBD1	CASSWQGVNYGYTF
TRBV6-5	TRBJ1-2	NA	CASSYTSVGGGGYTF
TRBV30	TRBJ1-5	TRBD1	CAWGDRERVGNQPQHF
TRBV27	TRBJ1-4	TRBD1	CASSSSGTGGARKLFF
TRBV19	TRBJ1-3	NA	CASSPREGVNTIYF
TRBV6-1	TRBJ2-5	TRBD2	CASSEVAGGQETQYF
TRBV13	TRBJ1-1	NA	CASRPGVAEAFF
TRBV12-5	NA	TRBD1	CASGFGQGTYEQYF
TRBV6-6	TRBJ2-2	NA	CASSYGRAPNTGELFF
TRBV27	TRBJ1-1	NA	CASSFRGEVGEAFF
TRBV7-9	TRBJ2-5	NA	CASSLSETQYF
TRBV9	TRBJ1-2	TRBD1	CASSAGTGNGYTF
TRBV7-9	TRBJ2-1	NA	CASSFLTGSYNEQFF
TRBV7-9	TRBJ2-7	NA	CSSSYDPDEQYF
TRBV30	TRBJ1-5	NA	CAWSVRGNQPQHF
TRBV2	TRBJ1-5	NA	CASSPGADQPQHF
TRBV5-1	TRBJ2-7	TRBD1	CASSGGTGITYEQYF
TRBV6-1	TRBJ1-1	NA	CASSEFMAGETEAFF
TRBV25-1	TRBJ2-6	NA	CASSEYVGGPNVLTF
TRBV27	TRBJ2-2	TRBD1	CASRGDSYTGELFF
TRBV7-6	TRBJ2-4	TRBD2	CASSLEAGGPENIQYF
TRBV27	TRBJ1-2	NA	CASSSGANYGYTF
TRBV5-1	TRBJ2-3	TRBD1	CASSLGDRTTDTQYF
TRBV6-5	TRBJ2-1	NA	CASSSLVEPEQFF
TRBV2	TRBJ1-6	NA	CASLPEGGGASPLHF